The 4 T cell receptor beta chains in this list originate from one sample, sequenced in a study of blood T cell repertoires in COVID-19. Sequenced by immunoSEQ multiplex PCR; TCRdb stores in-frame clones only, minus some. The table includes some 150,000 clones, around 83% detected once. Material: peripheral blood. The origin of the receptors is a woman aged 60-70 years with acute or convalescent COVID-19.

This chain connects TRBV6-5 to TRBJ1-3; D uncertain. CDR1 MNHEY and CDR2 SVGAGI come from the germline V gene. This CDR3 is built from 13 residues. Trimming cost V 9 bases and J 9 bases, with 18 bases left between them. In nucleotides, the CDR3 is TGTGCCAGTCGCTCGCTTTACGGGTTCACCATATATTTT. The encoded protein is CASRSLYGFTIYF.

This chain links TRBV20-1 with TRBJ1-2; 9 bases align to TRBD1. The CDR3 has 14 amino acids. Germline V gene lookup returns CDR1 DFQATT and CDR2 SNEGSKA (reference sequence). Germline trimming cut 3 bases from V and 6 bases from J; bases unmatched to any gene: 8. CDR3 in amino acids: CSASKTGGKDGYTF. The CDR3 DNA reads TGCAGTGCTAGTAAGACAGGGGGAAAGGATGGCTACACCTTC.

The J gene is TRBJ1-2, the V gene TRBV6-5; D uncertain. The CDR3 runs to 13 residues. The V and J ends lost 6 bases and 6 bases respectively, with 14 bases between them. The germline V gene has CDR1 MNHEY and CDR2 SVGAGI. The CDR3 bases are TGTGCCAGCAGATTAACCCCCCGGGATGGCTACACCTTC. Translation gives CASRLTPRDGYTF.

CDR3 sequence: CAWSRGTSTNEKLFF. CDR3 coding DNA: TGTGCCTGGAGTAGAGGGACATCAACTAATGAAAAACTGTTTTTT. The chain recombines TRBV30 with TRBJ1-4; D possibly corresponds to TRBD1 (6 bases). V was clipped by 2 bases and J by 0 bases, with 10 bases between them. This CDR3 comprises 15 residues. Germline V CDR1 and CDR2: GTSNPN, SVGIG (reference sequence).